The entry below describes one T cell receptor beta chain. CDR1 and CDR2 (germline): SGHNT, YYREEE (reference sequence). Deletions cut 7 bases from V and 7 bases from J, with 11 bases between. This CDR3 is 11 amino acids long. These data belong to a study of blood T cell repertoires in COVID-19. Study information: The samples span acute and convalescent COVID-19 from the United States, Italy and Spain.

In the source study's methods: For nucleated cells, counts were estimated from reference gene primer amplification. Assay: immunoSEQ multiplex PCR; the TCRdb copy retains only in-frame clones and omits some. V and J calls and clone size are as listed in that table; D and trimming were resolved from the DNA. The sample has around 77,000 clones, 82% seen once. The receptor comes from a human donor in a cohort sampled during active COVID-19. Sequences were obtained from peripheral blood. The gene calls are TRBV5-4 and TRBJ2-5; TRBD2 is a possible D gene (6 bases). The CDR3 region has the DNA TGTGCCAGCGGGGGAGCGGGGACCCAGTACTTC. Translating it yields CASGGAGTQYF.